This record looks at one T cell receptor (beta chain) sequence and its context. What it recognizes is unknown. The data were taken from a study of T cell repertoires in cytomegalovirus infection. Study context: Through public TCR beta signatures, both CMV infection and matching HLA type were indicated. Study findings and constraints: Within the response measured ex vivo, HLA-C-restricted CMV-specific TCR beta clonotypes were dominant. Using cumulative public TCR beta family frequency, the authors identified those who carried CMV together with the relevant HLA.

The CDR3 is 16 amino acids. With 0 bases clipped from V and 4 bases from J, the junction kept 4 bases outside the gene matches. TCRdb reanalysed the reads using MiXCR and keeps one entry per CDR3 protein. The sample consists of under 200,000 distinct CDR3 sequences, 28% of them appearing once. This receptor was obtained from a human donor in good health (CMV status not recorded). Some clones in this sample may be carry-over from other donors' samples. This chain links TRBV12-3 or TRBV12-4 with TRBJ2-1, with 9 bases fitting TRBD1. The specimen sequenced was PBMCs. CDR3 protein: CASSLADRGGYNEQFF. CDR3 sequence (DNA): TGTGCCAGCAGTTTAGCTGACAGGGGGGGTTACAATGAGCAGTTCTTC.